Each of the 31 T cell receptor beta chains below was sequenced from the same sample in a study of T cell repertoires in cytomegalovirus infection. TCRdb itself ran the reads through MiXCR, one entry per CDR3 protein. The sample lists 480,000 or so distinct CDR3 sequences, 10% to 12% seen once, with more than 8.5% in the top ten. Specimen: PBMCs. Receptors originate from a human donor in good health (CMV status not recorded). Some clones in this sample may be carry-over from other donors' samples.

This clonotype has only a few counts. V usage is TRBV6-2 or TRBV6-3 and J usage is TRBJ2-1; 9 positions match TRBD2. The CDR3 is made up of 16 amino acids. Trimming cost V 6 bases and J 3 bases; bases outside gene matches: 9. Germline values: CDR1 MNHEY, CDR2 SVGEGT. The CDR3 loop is CASSYTWRGGYNEQFF. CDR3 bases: TGTGCCAGCAGCTATACATGGCGGGGGGGCTACAATGAGCAGTTCTTC.

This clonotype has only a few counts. For the CDR3, the DNA is TGCAGTGCTAGAGATGAGCGGGAGTACCAAGAGACCCAGTACTTC. Protein product: CSARDEREYQETQYF. The chain combines TRBV20-1 with TRBJ2-5; TRBD2 matches 8 bases. Germline CDR1 and CDR2: DFQATT and SNEGSKA (reference sequence). Trimming at V came to 0 bases and at J to 0 bases, leaving 3 bases not matched to a gene. The CDR3 has 15 amino acids.

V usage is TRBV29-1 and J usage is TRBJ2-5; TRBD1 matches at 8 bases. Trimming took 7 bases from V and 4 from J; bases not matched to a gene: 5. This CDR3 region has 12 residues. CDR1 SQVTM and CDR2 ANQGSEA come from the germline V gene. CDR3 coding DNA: TGCAGCGGTAATGGACAGGGAGAGACCCAGTACTTC. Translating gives CSGNGQGETQYF. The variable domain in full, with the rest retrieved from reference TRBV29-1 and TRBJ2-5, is SAVISQKPSRDICQRGTSLTIQCQVDSQVTMMFWYRQQPGQSLTLIATANQGSEATYESGFVIDKFPISRPNLTFSTLTVSNMSPEDSSIYLCSGNGQGETQYFGPGTRLLVL.

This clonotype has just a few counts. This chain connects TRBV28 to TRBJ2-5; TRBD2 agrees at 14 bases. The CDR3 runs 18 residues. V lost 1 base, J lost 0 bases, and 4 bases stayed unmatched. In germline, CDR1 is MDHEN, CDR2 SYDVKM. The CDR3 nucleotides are TGTGCCAGCAGTTTATCGGGACTAGCGGGAGCGTACCAAGAGACCCAGTACTTC. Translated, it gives CASSLSGLAGAYQETQYF.

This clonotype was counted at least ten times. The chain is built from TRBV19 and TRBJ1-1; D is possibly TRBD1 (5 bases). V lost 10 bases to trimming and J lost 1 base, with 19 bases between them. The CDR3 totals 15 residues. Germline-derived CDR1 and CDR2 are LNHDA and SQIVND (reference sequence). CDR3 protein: CATRLRDSSNTEAFF. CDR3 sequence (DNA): TGTGCCACCAGACTTAGGGACTCCTCGAACACTGAAGCTTTCTTT.

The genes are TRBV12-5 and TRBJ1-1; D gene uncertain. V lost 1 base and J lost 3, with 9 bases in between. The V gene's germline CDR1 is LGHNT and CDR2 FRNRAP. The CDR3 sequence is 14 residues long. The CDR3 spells CASGLGDAYTEAFF. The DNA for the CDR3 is TGTGCTAGTGGTTTGGGCGACGCTTACACTGAAGCTTTCTTT.

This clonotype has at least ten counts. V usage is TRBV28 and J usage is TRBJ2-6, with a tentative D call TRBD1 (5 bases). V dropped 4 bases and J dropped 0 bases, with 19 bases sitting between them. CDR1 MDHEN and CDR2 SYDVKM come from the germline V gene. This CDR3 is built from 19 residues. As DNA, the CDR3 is TGTGCCAGCAGTTCCCCCCCGGCAGGGTCCTCCTCTGGGGCCAACGTCCTGACTTTC. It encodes CASSSPPAGSSSGANVLTF.

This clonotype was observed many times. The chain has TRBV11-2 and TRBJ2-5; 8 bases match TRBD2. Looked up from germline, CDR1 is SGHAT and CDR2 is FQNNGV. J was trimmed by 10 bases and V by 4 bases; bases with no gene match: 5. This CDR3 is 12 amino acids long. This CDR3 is CASSWTGGDQYF. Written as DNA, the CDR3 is TGTGCCAGCAGCTGGACCGGGGGGGACCAGTACTTC. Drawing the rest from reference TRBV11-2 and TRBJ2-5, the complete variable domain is EAGVAQSPRYKIIEKRQSVAFWCNPISGHATLYWYQQILGQGPKLLIQFQNNGVVDDSQLPKDRFSAERLKGVDSTLKIQPAKLEDSAVYLCASSWTGGDQYFGPGTRLLVL.

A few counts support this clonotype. DNA for the CDR3: TGTGCCACCAGTTCCACAGGGAGCTCCTACGAGCAGTACTTC. It encodes CATSSTGSSYEQYF. The genes are TRBV24-1 and TRBJ2-7, with D possibly TRBD1 on 6 matching bases. CDR1 is KGHDR, CDR2 SFDVKD, per germline. V lost 6 bases to trimming and J lost 0 bases, with 11 bases between them. The length of the CDR3 is 14 residues.

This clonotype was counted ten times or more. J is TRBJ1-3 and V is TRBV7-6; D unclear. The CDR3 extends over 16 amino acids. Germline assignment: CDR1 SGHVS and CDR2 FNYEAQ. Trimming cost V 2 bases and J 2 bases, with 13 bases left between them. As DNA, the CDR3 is TGTGCCAGCAGCTTAAAATATGTGGCGGCTGGAAACACCATATATTTT. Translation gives CASSLKYVAAGNTIYF.

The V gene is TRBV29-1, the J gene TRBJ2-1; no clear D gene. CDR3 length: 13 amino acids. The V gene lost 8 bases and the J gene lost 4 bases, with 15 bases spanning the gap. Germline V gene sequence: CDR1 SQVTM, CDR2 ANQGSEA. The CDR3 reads CSHTYTPYNEQFF. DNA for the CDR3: TGCAGCCATACTTATACCCCTTACAATGAGCAGTTCTTC.

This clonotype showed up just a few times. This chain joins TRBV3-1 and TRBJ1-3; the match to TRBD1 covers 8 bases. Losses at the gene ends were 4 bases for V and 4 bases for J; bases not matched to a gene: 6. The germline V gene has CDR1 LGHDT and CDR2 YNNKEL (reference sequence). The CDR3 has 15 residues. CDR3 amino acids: CASSRWTGFGNTIYF. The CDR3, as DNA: TGTGCCAGCAGCCGTTGGACAGGGTTCGGAAACACCATATATTTT.

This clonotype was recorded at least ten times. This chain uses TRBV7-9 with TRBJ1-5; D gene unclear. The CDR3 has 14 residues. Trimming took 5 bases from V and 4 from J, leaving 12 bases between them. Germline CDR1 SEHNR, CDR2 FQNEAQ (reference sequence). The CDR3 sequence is CASSREGVNQPQHF. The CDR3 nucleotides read TGTGCCAGCAGCCGCGAGGGTGTAAATCAGCCCCAGCATTTT.

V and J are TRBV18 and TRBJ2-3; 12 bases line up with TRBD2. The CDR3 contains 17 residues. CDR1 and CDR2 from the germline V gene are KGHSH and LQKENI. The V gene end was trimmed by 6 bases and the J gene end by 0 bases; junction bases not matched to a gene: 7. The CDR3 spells CASSPGLAGISTDTQYF. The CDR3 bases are TGTGCCAGCTCGCCGGGACTAGCGGGTATCAGCACAGATACGCAGTATTTT.

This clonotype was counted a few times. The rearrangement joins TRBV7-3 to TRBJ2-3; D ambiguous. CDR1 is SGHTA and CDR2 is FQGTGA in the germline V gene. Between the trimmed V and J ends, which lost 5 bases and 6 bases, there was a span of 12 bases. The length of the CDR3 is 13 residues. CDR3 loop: CASSATRRDTQYF. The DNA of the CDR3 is TGTGCCAGCAGCGCGACTCGCAGGGATACGCAGTATTTT.

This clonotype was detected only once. This chain's CDR3 is CASSLDGESQETQYF. CDR3 coding DNA: TGTGCCAGCAGCTTAGATGGCGAAAGTCAAGAGACCCAGTACTTC. V gene TRBV7-9 combines with J gene TRBJ2-5, with unresolved D. CDR3 length: 15 residues. The V gene lost 1 base and the J gene lost 2 bases, with 11 bases spanning the gap. CDR1 and CDR2 (germline): SEHNR, FQNEAQ (reference sequence).

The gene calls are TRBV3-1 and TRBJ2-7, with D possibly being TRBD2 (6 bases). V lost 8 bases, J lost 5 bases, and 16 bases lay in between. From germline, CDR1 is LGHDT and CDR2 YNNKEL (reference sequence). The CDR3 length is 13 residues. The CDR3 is CASQDRGSDEQYF. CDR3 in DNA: TGTGCCAGCCAAGACCGGGGGTCCGACGAGCAGTACTTC.

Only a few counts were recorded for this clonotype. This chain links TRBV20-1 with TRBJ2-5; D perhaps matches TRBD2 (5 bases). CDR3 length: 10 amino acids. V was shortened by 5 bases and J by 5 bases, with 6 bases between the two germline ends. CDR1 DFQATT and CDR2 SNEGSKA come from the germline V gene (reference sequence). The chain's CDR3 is CSAGGETQYF. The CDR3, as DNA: TGCAGTGCTGGCGGGGAGACCCAGTACTTC.

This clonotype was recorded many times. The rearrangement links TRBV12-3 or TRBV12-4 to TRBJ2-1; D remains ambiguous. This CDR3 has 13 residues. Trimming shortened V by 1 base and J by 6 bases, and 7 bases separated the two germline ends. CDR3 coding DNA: TGTGCCAGCAGTTTAGGTTCGATCAATGAGCAGTTCTTC. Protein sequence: CASSLGSINEQFF.

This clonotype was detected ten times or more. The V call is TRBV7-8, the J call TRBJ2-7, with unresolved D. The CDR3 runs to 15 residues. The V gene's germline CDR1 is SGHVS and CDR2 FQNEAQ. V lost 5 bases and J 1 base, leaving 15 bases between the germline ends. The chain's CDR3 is CASSTRLLGSYEQYF. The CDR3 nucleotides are TGTGCCAGCAGCACCCGACTTCTCGGTTCCTACGAGCAGTACTTC.

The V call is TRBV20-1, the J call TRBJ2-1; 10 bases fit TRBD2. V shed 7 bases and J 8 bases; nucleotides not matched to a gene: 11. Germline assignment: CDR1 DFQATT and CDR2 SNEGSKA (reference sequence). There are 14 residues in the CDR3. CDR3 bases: TGCAGTGGCGGAGCGGGGGGGCCAATGGATGAGCAGTTCTTC. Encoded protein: CSGGAGGPMDEQFF.

CDR3 sequence (DNA): TGTGCCAGCAGTGAATGGTTGGGACAGGGGCACAATGAGCAGTTCTTC. Encoded protein: CASSEWLGQGHNEQFF. This rearrangement joins TRBV2 to TRBJ2-1; 10 bases agree with TRBD1. CDR3 length: 16 residues. J gave up 5 bases and V 2 bases, and 6 bases lay outside the gene matches. The germline CDR1 and CDR2 sequences are SNHLY and FYNNEI. Full variable domain (rest looked up from reference TRBV2 and TRBJ2-1): EPEVTQTPSHQVTQMGQEVILRCVPISNHLYFYWYRQILGQKVEFLVSFYNNEISEKSEIFDDQFSVERPDGSNFTLKIRSTKLEDSAMYFCASSEWLGQGHNEQFFGPGTRLTVL.

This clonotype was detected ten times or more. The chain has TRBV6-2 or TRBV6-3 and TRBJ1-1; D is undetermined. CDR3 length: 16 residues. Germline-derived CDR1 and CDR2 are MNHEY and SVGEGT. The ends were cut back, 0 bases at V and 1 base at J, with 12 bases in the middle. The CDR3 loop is CASSYSTTPKNTEAFF. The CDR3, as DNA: TGTGCCAGCAGTTACTCGACGACTCCAAAGAACACTGAAGCTTTCTTT.

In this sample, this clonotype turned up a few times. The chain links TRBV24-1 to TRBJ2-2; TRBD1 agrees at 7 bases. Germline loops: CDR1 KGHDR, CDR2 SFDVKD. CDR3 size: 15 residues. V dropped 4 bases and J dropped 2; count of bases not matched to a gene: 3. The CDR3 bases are TGTGCCACCAGTGACCGGGACAGAAACACCGGGGAGCTGTTTTTT. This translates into CATSDRDRNTGELFF.

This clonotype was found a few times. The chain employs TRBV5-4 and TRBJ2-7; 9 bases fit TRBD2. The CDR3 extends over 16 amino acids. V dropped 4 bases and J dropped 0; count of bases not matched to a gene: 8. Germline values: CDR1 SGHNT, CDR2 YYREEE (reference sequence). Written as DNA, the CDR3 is TGTGCCAGCAGCCCCTTTAGCGGGAGAAGCTCCTACGAGCAGTACTTC. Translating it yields CASSPFSGRSSYEQYF.

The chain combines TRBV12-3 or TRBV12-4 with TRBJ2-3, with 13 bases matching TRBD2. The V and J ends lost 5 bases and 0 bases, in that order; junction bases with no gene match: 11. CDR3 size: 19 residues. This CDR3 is CASSPHPGTSGISTDTQYF. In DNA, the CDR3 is TGTGCCAGCAGTCCACACCCTGGGACTAGCGGGATAAGCACAGATACGCAGTATTTT.

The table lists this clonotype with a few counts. Written as DNA, the CDR3 is TGTGCCAGCAGTACGTTAGACGGGTACGAGCAGTACTTC. It translates to CASSTLDGYEQYF. This chain connects TRBV7-3 to TRBJ2-7; no clear D gene. V lost 6 bases to trimming and J lost 4 bases, with 13 bases between them. The CDR3 consists of 13 residues. From germline, CDR1 is SGHTA and CDR2 FQGTGA.

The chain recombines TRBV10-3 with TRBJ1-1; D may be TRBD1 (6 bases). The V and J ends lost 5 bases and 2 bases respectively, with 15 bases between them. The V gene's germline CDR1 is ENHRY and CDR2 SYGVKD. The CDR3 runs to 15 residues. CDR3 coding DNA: TGTGCCATCAGTACGACTACAGGGTCAAACACTGAAGCTTTCTTT. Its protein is CAISTTTGSNTEAFF.

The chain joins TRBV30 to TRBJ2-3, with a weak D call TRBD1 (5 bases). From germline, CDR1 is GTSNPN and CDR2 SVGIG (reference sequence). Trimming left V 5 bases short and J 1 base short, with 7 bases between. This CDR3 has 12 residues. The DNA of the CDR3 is TGTGCCTGGGGGGCTGGCACAGATACGCAGTATTTT. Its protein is CAWGAGTDTQYF.

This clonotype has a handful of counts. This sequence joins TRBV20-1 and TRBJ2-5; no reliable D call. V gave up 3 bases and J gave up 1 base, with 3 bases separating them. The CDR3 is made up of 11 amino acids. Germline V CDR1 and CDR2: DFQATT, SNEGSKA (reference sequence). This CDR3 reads CSASTQETQYF. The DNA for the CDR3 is TGCAGTGCTAGTACCCAAGAGACCCAGTACTTC.

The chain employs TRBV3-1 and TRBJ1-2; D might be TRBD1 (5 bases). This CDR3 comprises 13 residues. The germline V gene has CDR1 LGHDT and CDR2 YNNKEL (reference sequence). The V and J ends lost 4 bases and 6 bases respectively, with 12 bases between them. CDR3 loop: CASSPAPGNGYTF. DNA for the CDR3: TGTGCCAGCAGCCCGGCTCCAGGGAATGGCTACACCTTC.